These 32 T cell receptor beta chains share one sample of origin, sequenced in a study of Graves' ophthalmopathy and Graves' hyperthyroidism. Amplification targeted the TCR beta CDR3 regions, with RNA transcripts as the source material. First-round RT-PCR with HTBI primers preceded a second-round multiplex PCR. Each CDR3 protein is one row after TCRdb ran MiXCR on the multiplex PCR reads. The sample holds around 1,200,000 distinct CDR3 sequences; around a third are singletons and the top ten take over 8.5%. The specimen sequenced was peripheral blood or thyroid tissue (not recorded which). The receptors shown here come from an adult man with Graves' hyperthyroidism.

A word on this clonotype: Because it lacks the conserved phenylalanine or tryptophan at the end, this CDR3 is likely a read error. The V call is TRBV9, the J call TRBJ1-1, with D maybe TRBD1 (5 bases). Trimming shortened V by 3 bases and J by 3 bases, and 12 bases separated the two germline ends. The CDR3 sequence is 14 residues long. Germline values: CDR1 SGDLS, CDR2 YYNGEE. The CDR3 region is CASSATGSYTEAFL. The CDR3 DNA reads as TGTGCCAGCAGCGCTACAGGTTCATACACTGAAGCTTTCCTT.

The chain employs TRBV5-4 and TRBJ2-7; D unclear. Trimming removed 1 base from V and 4 bases from J, with 12 bases in between. Germline loops: CDR1 SGHNT, CDR2 YYREEE (reference sequence). There are 14 residues in the CDR3. CDR3 in amino acids: CASSLLPRNYEQYF. The CDR3 bases are TGTGCCAGCAGCTTGCTTCCTAGGAATTACGAGCAGTACTTC.

This clonotype came up many times. The gene calls are TRBV6-5 and TRBJ1-6; no clear D. Germline values: CDR1 MNHEY, CDR2 SVGAGI. The V and J ends lost 6 bases and 0 bases respectively, with 3 bases between them. The CDR3 spans 13 residues. CDR3 loop: CASSFSYNSPLHF. The CDR3 nucleotides read TGTGCCAGCAGCTTCTCCTATAATTCACCCCTCCACTTT.

The chain employs TRBV7-2 and TRBJ2-5; D is unclear. The V end lost 5 bases, the J end lost 3 bases, and 13 bases lay between the germline ends. Germline V CDR1 and CDR2: SGHTA, FQGNSA. CDR3 length: 14 amino acids. CDR3 coding DNA: TGTGCCAGCAGCCATCCCGGCAAAGAAGAGACCCAGTACTTC. It is translated as CASSHPGKEETQYF.

This clonotype was seen a handful of times. This rearrangement joins TRBV5-1 to TRBJ1-3, with 7 positions matching TRBD1. J was trimmed by 5 bases and V by 4 bases; bases with no gene match: 9. Germline CDR1 SGHRS, CDR2 YFSETQ. The CDR3 has 15 amino acids. CDR3 nucleotide sequence: TGCGCCAGCAGCCGTGTGCCGGGACAGCGAAACACCATATATTTT. Translated: CASSRVPGQRNTIYF.

This sequence joins TRBV7-9 and TRBJ1-2; D not certain. Germline CDR1 SEHNR, CDR2 FQNEAQ (reference sequence). V lost 1 base and J 4 bases, leaving 13 bases between the germline ends. CDR3 length: 15 residues. As DNA, the CDR3 is TGTGCCAGCAGCTTAGACCTGGGAAACGGCTATGGCTACACCTTC. Amino acids: CASSLDLGNGYGYTF.

In regard to this clonotype: A read error is possible here, since a much larger clone lies one base away. The V gene is TRBV14, the J gene TRBJ1-6; D ambiguous. This CDR3 is built from 15 residues. Germline CDR1 reads SGHDN; CDR2 reads FVKESK. The germline V and J ends were trimmed by 0 bases and 8 bases, with 11 bases remaining between them. The CDR3 DNA follows: TGTGCCAGCAGCCAAGAGTGGCGGAGAGATTCACCCCTCCACTTT. It is translated as CASSQEWRRDSPLHF.

This clonotype was seen repeatedly, ten times or more. The gene calls are TRBV7-8 and TRBJ1-5, with D possibly matching TRBD1 (6 bases). Germline V lookup: CDR1 SGHVS, CDR2 FQNEAQ. V lost 1 base to trimming and J lost 1 base, with 11 bases between them. This CDR3 contains 16 residues. CDR3 DNA sequence: TGTGCCAGCAGCTTAGAGGGACATATGAGCAATCAGCCCCAGCATTTT. Translating it yields CASSLEGHMSNQPQHF.

The table lists this clonotype with many counts. The DNA for the CDR3 is TGTGCCAGCAGTGCCCTTACAGAGAACACTGAAGCTTTCTTT. It codes for CASSALTENTEAFF. The chain carries TRBV12-3 or TRBV12-4 and TRBJ1-1, with no clear D. V was clipped by 5 bases and J by 1 base, with 11 bases between them. This CDR3 comprises 14 residues.

This clonotype came up once. V usage is TRBV14 and J usage is TRBJ1-5; D call uncertain. The germline V gene has CDR1 SGHDN and CDR2 FVKESK. The CDR3 has 9 residues. The V gene lost 4 bases and the J gene lost 15 bases, with 7 bases spanning the gap. CDR3: CASSPRGHF. The DNA for the CDR3 is TGTGCCAGCAGCCCCCGTGGGCATTTT.

This clonotype has only one observation. This sequence joins TRBV10-3 and TRBJ2-7; 7 nucleotides match TRBD1. This CDR3 region has 18 residues. The V segment lost 2 bases and the J segment 2 bases; nucleotides outside the gene matches: 15. CDR1 is ENHRY and CDR2 is SYGVKD in the germline V gene. The CDR3 DNA reads as TGTGCCATCAGTGAGCCCGGGGACAGCAGCCTAGGGACCTACGAGCAGTACTTC. Amino acid sequence: CAISEPGDSSLGTYEQYF.

At least ten counts were recorded for this clonotype. The J gene is TRBJ2-5, the V gene TRBV20-1; 15 bases are shared with TRBD2. CDR3 size: 15 residues. V trimming: 5 bases; J trimming: 1 base; junction bases outside the gene matches: 2. Germline CDR1 and CDR2: DFQATT and SNEGSKA (reference sequence). The CDR3 DNA is TGCAGTGCTCCGGGACTAGCGGGAGGCCAAGAGACCCAGTACTTC. This gives the protein CSAPGLAGGQETQYF.

This clonotype has a count of ten or more. The genes are TRBV20-1 and TRBJ1-6; no clear D. Trimming cost V 0 bases and J 4 bases, with 13 bases left between them. The CDR3 spans 16 residues. The germline CDR1 and CDR2 sequences are DFQATT and SNEGSKA (reference sequence). The CDR3 nucleotides read TGCAGTGCTAGAGAAAGTTGGACGGAGTATAATTCACCCCTCCACTTT. Its translation: CSARESWTEYNSPLHF.

This clonotype was observed a few times. The V gene is TRBV27, the J gene TRBJ1-2; TRBD1 agrees at 10 bases. Germline CDR1 is MNHEY and CDR2 is SMNVEV (reference sequence). This CDR3 spans 16 amino acids. V dropped 5 bases and J dropped 4; count of bases not matched to a gene: 10. The CDR3 DNA is TGTGCCAGCAGTAGGAGCCCGGGACAGGGGAGCTATGGCTACACCTTC. It is translated as CASSRSPGQGSYGYTF.

As regards this clonotype: This may be a read error, as it is one base from a much larger clone. The J gene is TRBJ2-7, the V gene TRBV20-1; D is perhaps TRBD1 (5 bases). V was trimmed by 4 bases and J by 7 bases, leaving 17 bases between them. Germline CDR1 is DFQATT and CDR2 is SNEGSKA (reference sequence). This CDR3 has 13 amino acids. The CDR3 DNA reads as TGCAGTGCTACGAATGCGGCAACAGGTGAGCAGTACTTC. This sequence encodes CSATNAATGEQYF.

V usage is TRBV7-9 and J usage is TRBJ1-5; 8 nucleotides agree with TRBD1. Germline assignment: CDR1 SEHNR and CDR2 FQNEAQ (reference sequence). The CDR3 contains 14 residues. Germline trimming cut 5 bases from V and 5 bases from J; bases unmatched to any gene: 5. The CDR3 DNA is TGTGCCAGCAGCACACCGGACAGGGATCAGCCCCAGCATTTT. As protein: CASSTPDRDQPQHF.

V and J are TRBV18 and TRBJ1-1; the D is unclear. Trimming pared 2 bases from V and 5 bases from J, leaving 18 bases between. The CDR3 contains 16 residues. Per germline, CDR1 KGHSH and CDR2 LQKENI. In nucleotides, the CDR3 is TGTGCCAGCTCACCAATAGTCGGGCATGGCGCAACTGAAGCTTTCTTT. Translating it yields CASSPIVGHGATEAFF.

This clonotype was observed a handful of times. This may stem from a read error, because a much larger clone lies one nucleotide away. The chain uses TRBV12-3 or TRBV12-4 and TRBJ1-2; D possibly corresponds to TRBD1 (6 bases). Deletions cut 5 bases from V and 3 bases from J, with 10 bases between. The CDR3 spans 13 residues. The CDR3 DNA sequence: TGTGCCAGCAGTCCGCGACAGGACTATGGCTACACCTTC. The encoded protein is CASSPRQDYGYTF.

This clonotype was seen at least ten times. The chain carries TRBV10-1 and TRBJ1-6; 7 positions agree with TRBD1. The CDR3 has 16 amino acids. After removal of 5 bases from V and 5 bases from J, the junction contained 9 bases not matched to a gene. Germline V gene lookup returns CDR1 WNHNN and CDR2 SYGVQD (reference sequence). This CDR3 is CASSSKTGSHNSPLHF. Here the CDR3 DNA reads TGCGCCAGCAGTTCAAAGACAGGGTCCCATAATTCACCCCTCCACTTT.

This chain links TRBV6-2 or TRBV6-3 with TRBJ1-1; tentatively, D is TRBD1 (5 bases). V was pared by 5 bases and J by 5 bases, with 12 bases between. CDR3 length: 13 amino acids. CDR1 MNHEY and CDR2 SVGEGT come from the germline V gene. The CDR3 spells CASSRHEGTEAFF. In nucleotides, the CDR3 is TGTGCCAGCAGTCGGCACGAGGGGACTGAAGCTTTCTTT.

The chain recombines TRBV29-1 with TRBJ1-1; D ambiguous. Between the trimmed V and J ends, which lost 8 bases and 2 bases, there was a span of 15 bases. Looked up from germline, CDR1 is SQVTM and CDR2 is ANQGSEA. This CDR3 region has 13 residues. CDR3 coding DNA: TGCAGCTTGCTGTTGGGTAGAAACACTGAAGCTTTCTTT. Amino acid sequence: CSLLLGRNTEAFF.

This clonotype was counted between two and nine times. This chain joins TRBV4-3 and TRBJ2-7; D is ambiguous. Looked up from germline, CDR1 is LGHNA and CDR2 is YSLEER. CDR3 length: 14 amino acids. V lost 8 bases to trimming and J lost 4 bases, with 18 bases between them. The CDR3: CASPRRGTQYEQYF. The CDR3 DNA reads as TGCGCCAGCCCACGCCGCGGAACCCAGTACGAGCAGTACTTC.

The V gene is TRBV10-2, the J gene TRBJ2-7; 8 bases line up with TRBD1. Germline loops: CDR1 WSHSY, CDR2 SAAADI. CDR3 length equals 15 residues. Germline trimming cut 8 bases from V and 3 bases from J; bases unmatched to any gene: 12. The CDR3 region is CASVEGTGEFYEQYF. In DNA form, the CDR3 reads TGCGCCAGCGTTGAAGGGACAGGTGAATTCTACGAGCAGTACTTC.

For this clonotype: A much larger clone sits a single nucleotide away, making a read error possible. The chain has TRBV5-6 and TRBJ1-2; D ambiguous. The CDR3 spans 13 residues. Germline values: CDR1 SGHDT, CDR2 YYEEEE. Trimming stripped 2 bases from V and 8 bases from J, with 13 bases between. The CDR3 coding sequence is TGTGCCAGCAGCTTTACTGCCGGCGGGGGCTACACCTTC. Protein: CASSFTAGGGYTF. Combining the CDR3 with reference TRBV5-6 and TRBJ1-2 gives the whole variable domain DAGVTQSPTHLIKTRGQQVTLRCSPKSGHDTVSWYQQALGQGPQFIFQYYEEEERQRGNFPDRFSGHQFPNYSSELNVNALLLGDSALYLCASSFTAGGGYTFGSGTRLTVV.

This chain joins TRBV10-3 and TRBJ2-7; D unresolved. The germline V gene has CDR1 ENHRY and CDR2 SYGVKD. The V end lost 10 bases, the J end lost 2 bases, and 18 bases lay between the germline ends. The CDR3 runs to 14 residues. The CDR3 sequence is CASLSGRRTYEQYF. DNA of the CDR3: TGTGCCAGTCTTTCGGGCAGACGCACCTACGAGCAGTACTTC.

This chain joins TRBV29-1 and TRBJ1-2; D call uncertain. Germline CDR1 SQVTM, CDR2 ANQGSEA. The CDR3 has 11 amino acids. V lost 6 bases and J 4 bases, leaving 9 bases between the germline ends. For the CDR3, the DNA is TGCAGCGTACAACTGACCTATGGCTACACCTTC. It specifies CSVQLTYGYTF.

The chain combines TRBV7-2 with TRBJ1-6, with D uncertain. In germline, CDR1 is SGHTA, CDR2 FQGNSA. The CDR3 totals 16 residues. V was shortened by 2 bases and J by 7 bases, with 15 bases between the two germline ends. CDR3 DNA: TGTGCCAGCAGCTTAAACCCCGGGTCGGGGAATTCACCCCTCCACTTT. Translating it yields CASSLNPGSGNSPLHF.

This clonotype was counted ten times or more. The chain employs TRBV7-2 and TRBJ1-1; D remains unclear. From germline, CDR1 is SGHTA and CDR2 FQGNSA. The V end lost 2 bases, the J end lost 1 base, and 8 bases lay between the germline ends. The CDR3 has 14 amino acids. CDR3 in amino acids: CASSLWFGNTEAFF. In nucleotides, the CDR3 is TGTGCCAGCAGCTTATGGTTCGGGAACACTGAAGCTTTCTTT.

Details on this clonotype: This likely comes from a read error, as the CDR3 has no conserved phenylalanine or tryptophan at its end. The V gene is TRBV7-8, the J gene TRBJ1-1; TRBD1 might be the D (6 bases). Trimming removed 6 bases from V and 0 bases from J, with 20 bases in between. Germline-derived CDR1 and CDR2 are SGHVS and FQNEAQ. The CDR3 has 17 residues. CDR3 loop: CASRTPFGGLVNTEAFL. The CDR3 region has the DNA TGTGCCAGCAGGACGCCTTTTGGGGGGCTCGTGAACACTGAAGCTTTCCTT.

This clonotype was counted many times. The rearrangement links TRBV2 to TRBJ1-2; D gene ambiguous. Germline loops: CDR1 SNHLY, CDR2 FYNNEI. Trimming removed 2 bases from V and 4 bases from J, with 11 bases in between. There are 14 residues in the CDR3. The CDR3 sequence is CASSENGIIYGYTF. The CDR3 DNA reads TGTGCCAGCAGTGAAAACGGGATAATCTATGGCTACACCTTC. Combining the CDR3 with reference TRBV2 and TRBJ1-2 gives the whole variable domain EPEVTQTPSHQVTQMGQEVILRCVPISNHLYFYWYRQILGQKVEFLVSFYNNEISEKSEIFDDQFSVERPDGSNFTLKIRSTKLEDSAMYFCASSENGIIYGYTFGSGTRLTVV.

Many counts were recorded for this clonotype. The rearrangement links TRBV19 to TRBJ1-5; perhaps TRBD1 as D (6 bases). V was pared by 3 bases and J by 4 bases, with 13 bases between. The CDR3 extends over 15 amino acids. Germline values: CDR1 LNHDA, CDR2 SQIVND (reference sequence). For the CDR3, the DNA is TGTGCCAGTAGTATTCCCAGCAGGGGAAATCAGCCCCAGCATTTT. It yields the protein CASSIPSRGNQPQHF.

The chain recombines TRBV19 with TRBJ1-5, with TRBD1 matching over 10 bases. Germline values: CDR1 LNHDA, CDR2 SQIVND (reference sequence). The CDR3 is 15 amino acids. V dropped 7 bases and J dropped 1; count of bases not matched to a gene: 4. CDR3 bases: TGTGCCAGTACCCGGGGACAGGGGAGCAATCAGCCCCAGCATTTT. It yields the protein CASTRGQGSNQPQHF.